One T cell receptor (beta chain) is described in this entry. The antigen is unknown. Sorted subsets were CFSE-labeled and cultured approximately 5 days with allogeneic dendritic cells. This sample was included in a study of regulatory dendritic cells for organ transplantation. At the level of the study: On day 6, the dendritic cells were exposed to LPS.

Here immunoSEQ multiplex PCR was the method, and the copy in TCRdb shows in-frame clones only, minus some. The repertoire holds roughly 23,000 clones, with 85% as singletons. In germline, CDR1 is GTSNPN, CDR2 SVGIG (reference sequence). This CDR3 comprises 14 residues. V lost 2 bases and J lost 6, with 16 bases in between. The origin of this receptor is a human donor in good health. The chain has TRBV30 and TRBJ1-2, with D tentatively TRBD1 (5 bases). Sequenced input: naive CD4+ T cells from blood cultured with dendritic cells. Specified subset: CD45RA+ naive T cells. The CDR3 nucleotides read TGTGCCTGGAGTCTACTACAAGGGACGAATGGCTACACCTTC. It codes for CAWSLLQGTNGYTF.